Only one count was recorded for the clone carrying this TCR beta chain. This sample is drawn from a study of blood T cell repertoires in COVID-19. Study information: Italy, Spain and the United States were the sources of the convalescent and acute COVID-19 samples. T cells, B-cell-depleted T cells, or PBMCs supplied cDNA or gDNA.

V was clipped by 3 bases and J by 3 bases; unmatched bases: 6. The CDR3 totals 15 residues. Germline V lookup: CDR1 LGHNA, CDR2 YSLEER. In the original workflow: Cell counts per sample came from amplifying reference gene primers. TCRdb's table, derived via immunoSEQ multiplex PCR, lists solely in-frame clones and lacks some. Clonal size and the V and J genes are those of that table, whereas D and trimming came from the DNA. The sample consists of approximately 190,000 clones, around 80% of them appearing once. The sequence was obtained from a woman in her fifties or sixties with COVID-19, enrolled during active disease. This chain connects TRBV4-3 to TRBJ1-2; 8 bases match TRBD1. The material sequenced was peripheral blood. The CDR3: CASSQDRESHYGYTF. As DNA, the CDR3 is TGCGCCAGCAGCCAGGACAGGGAGTCCCACTATGGCTACACCTTC.